This TCR beta chain is drawn from a study of cytomegalovirus exposure and HLA in healthy donors. The V gene end was trimmed by 4 bases and the J gene end by 0 bases; junction bases not matched to a gene: 7. The CDR3 totals 17 residues. Looked up from germline, CDR1 is MNHEY and CDR2 is SMNVEV (reference sequence). Broader study findings: Follow-up analysis later connected one missense variant in DCLRE1C with trimming of TCR beta V- and J-genes. Presence/absence analyses treated sequencing depth as roughly uniform across donors. Rarity held for most TCR sequences, but there were some public TCRs that occurred in many donors.

In the PCR, 60 Vbeta and 13 Jbeta primers were used. The table came from immunoSEQ multiplex PCR; TCRdb's copy has only in-frame clones and leaves some out. The sample consists of around 110,000 clones, 80% to 85% of them appearing once. As concerns this clone: Its antigen remains unidentified.

Despite likely unrecorded immune exposures, the donors were nominally healthy at the time of sampling. Material for sequencing was PBMCs. The TCR was taken from a young woman in good health and CMV-seronegative. The chain carries TRBV27 and TRBJ1-3, with 9 bases fitting TRBD1. The CDR3 protein is CASSSMTGGISGNTIYF. In nucleotides, the CDR3 is TGTGCCAGCAGTTCAATGACAGGGGGAATCTCTGGAAACACCATATATTTT.